The 9 T cell receptor beta chains below all came from one sample that was sequenced in a study of cytomegalovirus exposure and HLA in healthy donors. It was with 60 Vbeta and 13 Jbeta primers that the PCR ran. Only in-frame clones appear in the TCRdb table, and some are missing; sequencing was by immunoSEQ multiplex PCR. In all, the sample yields 200,000 to 250,000 clones. The sequenced material came from PBMCs. These receptors were collected from a girl between 2 and 10 years old in good health and CMV-seropositive.

The chain carries TRBV19 and TRBJ2-2, with 14 bases identical to TRBD2. This CDR3 comprises 15 residues. J was trimmed by 6 bases and V by 7 bases; bases with no gene match: 4. The germline V gene encodes CDR1 LNHDA and CDR2 SQIVND (reference sequence). This chain's CDR3 is CASNPGLAGAGELFF. Written as DNA, the CDR3 is TGTGCCAGTAACCCGGGACTAGCGGGAGCCGGGGAGCTGTTTTTT.

This chain joins TRBV7-9 and TRBJ1-2; perhaps TRBD1 as D (5 bases). The CDR3 loop spans 16 amino acids. V gave up 5 bases and J gave up 2 bases, with 18 bases separating them. The germline gives CDR1 SEHNR, CDR2 FQNEAQ (reference sequence). This CDR3 is CASSPAGIRENYGYTF. The CDR3 coding sequence is TGTGCCAGCAGCCCAGCGGGTATCAGGGAGAACTATGGCTACACCTTC. The whole variable domain, remainder taken from reference TRBV7-9 and TRBJ1-2, is DTGVSQNPRHKITKRGQNVTFRCDPISEHNRLYWYRQTLGQGPEFLTYFQNEAQLEKSRLLSDRFSAERPKGSFSTLEIQRTEQGDSAMYLCASSPAGIRENYGYTFGSGTRLTVV.

The chain couples TRBV19 to TRBJ2-3; D remains unclear. The V and J ends lost 3 bases and 11 bases respectively, with 12 bases between them. CDR1 is LNHDA and CDR2 is SQIVND in the germline V gene (reference sequence). The CDR3 loop spans 12 amino acids. CDR3 in amino acids: CASSIGGNLQYF. The CDR3 region has the DNA TGTGCCAGTAGTATTGGCGGTAACCTGCAGTATTTT.

This chain joins TRBV25-1 and TRBJ1-2, with D tentatively TRBD1 (5 bases). The CDR3 is 16 amino acids. Trimming took off 6 bases at V and 4 bases at J, with 21 bases between the two ends. Germline CDR1 MGHDK, CDR2 SYGVNS. CDR3 nucleotide sequence: TGTGCCAGCAGCGGGGCGGGGGGGATTTTGGGCTATGGCTACACCTTC. This sequence encodes CASSGAGGILGYGYTF.

The chain carries TRBV4-2 and TRBJ2-2; 8 bases agree with TRBD2. Trimming took 1 base from V and 5 from J; bases not matched to a gene: 12. This CDR3 spans 18 amino acids. Germline V gene lookup returns CDR1 LGHNA and CDR2 YNFKEQ. CDR3 sequence reads: CASSQVGLRLAPTGELFF. The CDR3 DNA follows: TGTGCCAGCAGCCAAGTTGGACTTAGACTAGCGCCAACCGGGGAGCTGTTTTTT.

J is TRBJ1-1 and V is TRBV27; D is perhaps TRBD1 (5 bases). Germline V gene lookup returns CDR1 MNHEY and CDR2 SMNVEV (reference sequence). Deletions cut 4 bases from V and 3 bases from J, with 12 bases between. The CDR3 runs to 14 residues. CDR3 protein: CASSWEGPDTEAFF. CDR3 coding DNA: TGTGCCAGCAGTTGGGAGGGGCCTGACACTGAAGCTTTCTTT.

The chain joins TRBV29-1 to TRBJ2-3; D is undetermined. The length of the CDR3 is 11 residues. V lost 2 bases and J lost 2, with 2 bases in between. CDR1 and CDR2 from the germline V gene are SQVTM and ANQGSEA. The CDR3 loop reads CSVELTDTQYF. The CDR3 bases are TGCAGCGTTGAACTCACAGATACGCAGTATTTT.

The genes are TRBV27 and TRBJ2-7; 15 positions match TRBD2. This CDR3 contains 17 residues. Germline CDR1 MNHEY, CDR2 SMNVEV (reference sequence). J gave up 2 bases and V 3 bases, and 5 bases lay outside the gene matches. DNA for the CDR3: TGTGCCAGCAGTTTGCTACGGACTAGCGGGAGGGCCTACGAGCAGTACTTC. Encoded protein: CASSLLRTSGRAYEQYF.

This rearrangement joins TRBV28 to TRBJ2-7, with D unclear. Germline loops: CDR1 MDHEN, CDR2 SYDVKM. V lost 5 bases, J lost 1 base, and 15 bases lay in between. The CDR3 spans 15 residues. CDR3 region: CASSQKWVRSYEQYF. DNA for the CDR3: TGTGCCAGCAGTCAGAAATGGGTGAGGTCCTACGAGCAGTACTTC.